The entry below describes one T cell receptor (beta chain). Only a few counts were recorded for this clone. What this receptor recognizes is not known. No base quality information exists; no much larger clone differs at one position. This entry belongs to a study of blood T cell repertoires in COVID-19 (dated by TCRdb to the early 2020s). The study in broad terms: Samples covering the acute and convalescent phases of COVID-19 were provided by collaborators in the United States, Italy and Spain. The prospective study material was composed of cDNA or gDNA derived from T cells, B-cell-depleted T cells, or PBMCs. Deeply sampled blood TCRbeta repertoires from subjects exposed to, actively infected with, or recovered from COVID-19 were included in the dataset. The repertoires were made available in a free public database intended to serve as a resource for research on the immune response to SARS-CoV-2. Samples came from the ongoing ImmuneRACE study (first 160 participants) plus 1,254 subjects from 6 global collaborators. Nearly every sample came with metadata listing a de-identified subject ID, COVID-19 status, age in years and sex. Where HLA class I and class II types were available, the types were taken from metadata supplied by the sample provider, not from assay-based typing. Results the study describes overall, beyond this receptor: Clinical and demographic metadata were provided uncurated, with the amount varying by source and participant.

At one collaborating source in Seattle, patients were enrolled during active infection and were followed longitudinally through the course of disease. The collaborating institutions used their own protocols to collect whole blood in K2EDTA tubes. Collaborator samples were shipped for TCRbeta analysis as frozen whole blood, isolated PBMCs, or DNA extracted from either sample type. The germline V gene encodes CDR1 SEHNR and CDR2 FQNEAQ (reference sequence). Trimming removed 3 bases from V and 2 bases from J, leaving 15 bases between the germline ends. The CDR3, cysteine through phenylalanine, is 16 amino acids long. The CDR3 DNA has 48 bases and is translated from base 1. The immunoSEQ Assay, a bias-controlled multiplex PCR, was used to amplify TCRbeta CDR3 regions from genomic DNA. Concerning the study's data processing: The number of nucleated cells in each sample was estimated from the amplification of reference gene primers within the assay. To quantify the absolute abundance of each unique TCRbeta CDR3 rearrangement, sequence reads were collapsed and filtered. For each sample, productive Simpson clonality was calculated by taking the square root of Simpson's diversity index across productive rearrangements. The source is immuneACCESS, and TCRdb retained only in-frame sequences with V and J called. Part of the clones is not carried over; for the studies checked, unresolved V genes explain less than half of this, and the remainder is unexplained. V, J and clone size derive from that table, while D and trimming were established from the DNA sequence. The sample table contains a few hundred thousand clones; only one count was recorded for about 90% of them. The ten largest make up about 3% of the sample.

Sequencing used peripheral blood. This sequence originates from a woman between 25 and 40 years old with COVID-19, enrolled during active disease. The V and J segments used are TRBV7-9 and TRBJ2-3; there is no confident call for the D gene. The CDR3 protein sequence reads: CASSFVLWQNTDTQYF. The nucleotide sequence reads as follows: TGTGCCAGCAGCTTTGTCCTCTGGCAGAACACAGATACGCAGTATTTT.